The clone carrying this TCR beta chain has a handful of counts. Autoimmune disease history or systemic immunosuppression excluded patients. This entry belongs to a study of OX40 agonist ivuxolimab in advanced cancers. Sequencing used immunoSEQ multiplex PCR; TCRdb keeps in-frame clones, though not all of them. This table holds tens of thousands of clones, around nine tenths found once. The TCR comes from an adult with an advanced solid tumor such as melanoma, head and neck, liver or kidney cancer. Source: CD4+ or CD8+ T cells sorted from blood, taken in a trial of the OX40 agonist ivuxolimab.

CDR3 protein: CASRGSLAPQYF. DNA of the CDR3: TGTGCCAGCAGGGGGTCGTTGGCGCCCCAGTACTTC. J is TRBJ2-5 and V is TRBV2, with no clear D. Germline CDR1 is SNHLY and CDR2 is FYNNEI. The CDR3 runs to 12 residues. V was shortened by 6 bases and J by 9 bases, with 14 bases between the two germline ends.